These T cell receptor beta chains were read from a single sample in a study of cytomegalovirus exposure and HLA in healthy donors. The method was immunoSEQ multiplex PCR; TCRdb's version includes in-frame clones alone and lacks a portion of them. This sample has some 160,000 clones, with roughly 92% found just once. The sample comprised PBMCs. The receptors come from a man younger than 35 in good health and CMV-seronegative. Both conserved end residues are part of each CDR3.

>TRBV28
CASKPPGYNEQFF
>TRBV6-5
CASSYSQGAYGYTF
>TRBV19
CASSIYTGGTDTQYF
>TRBV7-7
CASSVTSGGLAEQFF
>TRBV28
CASSQHETLRGGDIQYF
>TRBV19
CASSKRTASNTGELFF
>TRBV29-1
CSVFTAPQTLNTEAFF
>TRBV14
CASSPTRQNGYTF
>TRBV29-1
CSVDGRGQGTANYGYTF
>TRBV6-1
CASSDGLQSNEQFF
>TRBV6-5
CASSYKGQTDTQYF
>TRBV5-1
CASSLVPLGQGYIGTEAFF
>TRBV4-2
CASSNWQRGGTRGNEQFF
>TRBV27
CASRKQVGSYEQYF
>TRBV7-2
CASSLALADEQFF
>TRBV5-1
CASSFGQGNTEAFF
>TRBV4-1
CASSQQGSNYGYTF
>TRBV6-1
CASSEGRGGDGYTF
>TRBV23-1
CASSGQEVWYGYTF
>TRBV21-1
CASSKGPQNEQFF